The text below deals with one T cell receptor (beta chain). Its antigen is not known. Clones were read by immunoSEQ multiplex PCR, and TCRdb kept only the in-frame ones, dropping some. The sample has roughly 1,100,000 clones; under 80% are singletons. The data stem from a study of shared clonotypes between healthy human individuals. Study details: The plates for each donor numbered three CD4 naive, three CD4 memory, two CD8 naive and one CD8 memory.

Trimming at V came to 7 bases and at J to 4 bases, leaving 7 bases not matched to a gene. CDR1 is MNHNS, CDR2 SASEGT, per germline. The CDR3 runs to 15 residues. Notes on the study in general: Sampling included only blood; tissue repertoires likely differ. A few donors showed sharing of around 5.3% of naive CD4 clonotypes.

This clonotype was obtained from a man aged 18 to 30 in good health. The chain is built from TRBV6-1 and TRBJ1-4, with 9 positions matching TRBD1. The specimen sequenced was memory CD4+ T cells sorted from blood. The subset here: CD45RA-negative fraction. CDR3 loop: CASNKDRGLNEKLFF. DNA for the CDR3: TGTGCCAGCAATAAGGACAGGGGCCTTAATGAAAAACTGTTTTTT.